Below are 32 T cell receptor beta chains sequenced from a single sample in a study of cytomegalovirus exposure and HLA in healthy donors. PCR was performed using 60 Vbeta and 13 Jbeta primers. Produced via immunoSEQ multiplex PCR; TCRdb's table is partial and in-frame only. The sample contains some 200,000 clones, approximately 70% of which appear only once. The sequencing input was PBMCs. The receptors come from a man aged 40-55 years in good health and CMV-seropositive.

This clone was seen only a few times. The V call is TRBV7-2, the J call TRBJ2-1; TRBD1 matches at 7 bases. From germline, CDR1 is SGHTA and CDR2 FQGNSA. The CDR3 contains 15 residues. V shed 3 bases and J 3 bases; nucleotides not matched to a gene: 5. CDR3 nucleotides: TGTGCCAGCAGCTTTCAACAGGGGATCTACAATGAGCAGTTCTTC. It encodes CASSFQQGIYNEQFF.

This clone was found a few times. The rearrangement uses TRBV7-7 and TRBJ2-5; D is unclear. CDR3 length: 13 amino acids. The germline V and J ends were trimmed by 3 bases and 0 bases, with 5 bases remaining between them. The germline V gene has CDR1 SSHAT and CDR2 FNYEAQ (reference sequence). The CDR3 sequence: CASSLGHQETQYF. The CDR3 nucleotides read TGTGCCAGCAGCTTGGGCCACCAAGAGACCCAGTACTTC.

The chain recombines TRBV4-2 with TRBJ2-1; 16 nucleotides line up with TRBD2. Trimming removed 3 bases from V and 6 bases from J; junction bases left unmatched: 8. This CDR3 has 18 residues. Germline assignment: CDR1 LGHNA and CDR2 YNFKEQ. CDR3 sequence (DNA): TGTGCCAGCAGCCAGGCCGGGACTAGCGGGGGGGTAGGCAATGAGCAGTTCTTC. Amino acids: CASSQAGTSGGVGNEQFF.

The CDR3 DNA follows: TGTGCCAGCAGCCCTACAGGGGGCCCATTGTTTAAGGATGGCTACACCTTC. It is translated as CASSPTGGPLFKDGYTF. The chain carries TRBV13 and TRBJ1-2; the match to TRBD1 covers 9 bases. V shed 5 bases and J 6 bases; nucleotides not matched to a gene: 16. The CDR3 is 17 amino acids. Germline CDR1 reads PRHDT; CDR2 reads FYEKMQ (reference sequence). Together with reference TRBV13 and TRBJ1-2, the CDR3 gives the full variable domain: AAGVIQSPRHLIKEKRETATLKCYPIPRHDTVYWYQQGPGQDPQFLISFYEKMQSDKGSIPDRFSAQQFSDYHSELNMSSLELGDSALYFCASSPTGGPLFKDGYTFGSGTRLTVV.

The chain has TRBV6-1 and TRBJ1-1; 7 nucleotides line up with TRBD1. This CDR3 contains 14 residues. The germline V gene has CDR1 MNHNS and CDR2 SASEGT. V shed 4 bases, J shed 3 bases, and the junction held 5 bases outside the gene matches. The CDR3 loop is CASSGGGAYTEAFF. CDR3 coding DNA: TGTGCCAGCAGTGGAGGGGGCGCTTACACTGAAGCTTTCTTT.

The genes are TRBV2 and TRBJ1-2; no reliable D call. CDR1 and CDR2 from the germline V gene are SNHLY and FYNNEI. The CDR3 covers 15 residues. Trimming took 4 bases from V and 4 from J, leaving 16 bases between them. In DNA, the CDR3 is TGTGCCAGCAGTGCTTATGAGCCGGTTGGCTATGGCTACACCTTC. Translation: CASSAYEPVGYGYTF.

The J gene is TRBJ2-3, the V gene TRBV7-9; 8 positions agree with TRBD2. V shed 4 bases, J shed 6 bases, and the junction held 15 bases outside the gene matches. Germline V gene lookup returns CDR1 SEHNR and CDR2 FQNEAQ (reference sequence). This CDR3 is 17 amino acids long. CDR3 sequence reads: CASSSTVGGAARDTQYF. The CDR3 DNA reads TGTGCCAGCAGCTCCACCGTCGGGGGGGCGGCAAGGGATACGCAGTATTTT.

The V call is TRBV27, the J call TRBJ1-5, with 7 bases that match TRBD1. The length of the CDR3 is 14 residues. The germline gives CDR1 MNHEY, CDR2 SMNVEV (reference sequence). With 5 bases clipped from V and 5 bases from J, the junction kept 6 bases outside the gene matches. The CDR3 sequence is CASSPRQGDQPQHF. CDR3 sequence (DNA): TGTGCCAGCAGTCCCCGACAGGGCGATCAGCCCCAGCATTTT.

This CDR3 reads CATSSKGTHEAFF. The CDR3 bases are TGTGCCACCAGCAGTAAAGGGACACATGAAGCTTTCTTT. The chain uses TRBV15 and TRBJ1-1, with D possibly being TRBD1 (6 bases). CDR1 is LNHNV and CDR2 is YYDKDF in the germline V gene (reference sequence). V was cut by 3 bases and J by 7 bases, with 12 bases left in between. The CDR3 runs to 13 residues. Together with reference TRBV15 and TRBJ1-1, the CDR3 gives the full variable domain: DAMVIQNPRYQVTQFGKPVTLSCSQTLNHNVMYWYQQKSSQAPKLLFHYYDKDFNNEADTPDNFQSRRPNTSFCFLDIRSPGLGDTAMYLCATSSKGTHEAFFGQGTRLTVV.

The J gene is TRBJ1-2, the V gene TRBV29-1; TRBD1 matches 9 bases. With 6 bases clipped from V and 4 bases from J, the junction kept 6 bases outside the gene matches. This CDR3 contains 13 residues. The germline V gene encodes CDR1 SQVTM and CDR2 ANQGSEA. The CDR3 here is CSVHPGQGYGYTF. The DNA of the CDR3 is TGCAGCGTCCACCCGGGACAGGGCTATGGCTACACCTTC.

The V call is TRBV5-1, the J call TRBJ1-1, with TRBD1 as a possible D gene (5 bases). Trimming cost V 3 bases and J 9 bases, with 15 bases left between them. The germline gives CDR1 SGHRS, CDR2 YFSETQ. The CDR3 extends over 13 amino acids. The CDR3 here is CASSSESMGQAFF. CDR3 DNA: TGCGCCAGCAGCTCGGAAAGTATGGGGCAAGCTTTCTTT.

The V and J genes are TRBV4-3 and TRBJ2-1; weak D call: TRBD1 (6 bases). Germline assignment: CDR1 LGHNA and CDR2 YSLEER. The ends were cut back, 0 bases at V and 9 bases at J, with 12 bases in the middle. This CDR3 region has 14 residues. CDR3 DNA: TGCGCCAGCAGCCAAGATCCCGAAGGGGGTGAGCAGTTCTTC. Amino acids: CASSQDPEGGEQFF.

This clone was detected only a few times. CDR3 nucleotide sequence: TGTGCCAGCAGCTTAGTTGTAGGGGGCCGCACTGAAGCTTTCTTT. This gives the protein CASSLVVGGRTEAFF. This chain joins TRBV7-8 and TRBJ1-1; TRBD1 agrees at 7 bases. Germline values: CDR1 SGHVS, CDR2 FQNEAQ. V lost 1 base, J lost 4 bases, and 6 bases stayed unmatched. The CDR3 runs to 15 residues.

The chain recombines TRBV4-1 with TRBJ1-1, with TRBD1 identical over 8 bases. The length of the CDR3 is 18 residues. With 7 bases clipped from V and 1 base from J, the junction kept 17 bases outside the gene matches. Germline V CDR1 and CDR2: MGHRA, YSYEKL. CDR3 protein: CASTFGQGVLPENTEAFF. DNA of the CDR3: TGCGCCAGCACCTTCGGACAGGGAGTATTACCCGAGAACACTGAAGCTTTCTTT.

The rearrangement links TRBV25-1 to TRBJ1-1; 7 bases map to TRBD1. With 8 bases clipped from V and 5 bases from J, the junction kept 8 bases outside the gene matches. The length of the CDR3 is 13 residues. Germline CDR1 MGHDK, CDR2 SYGVNS. This chain's CDR3 is CASGRQGSTEAFF. The CDR3 bases are TGTGCCAGCGGAAGACAGGGATCGACTGAAGCTTTCTTT.

The rearrangement uses TRBV5-6 and TRBJ2-1, with TRBD2 matching 12 bases. The germline gives CDR1 SGHDT, CDR2 YYEEEE. Trimming took 7 bases from V and 5 from J; bases not matched to a gene: 10. This CDR3 is 16 amino acids long. The CDR3 DNA sequence: TGTGCCAGCCCGGAACGAAGGACTAGCGGGGACAATGAGCAGTTCTTC. It specifies CASPERRTSGDNEQFF.

CDR3 region: CAMRYDYNSPLHF. The CDR3, as DNA: TGTGCCATGCGTTATGACTATAATTCACCCCTCCACTTT. The chain combines TRBV2 with TRBJ1-6; no reliable D call. V lost 10 bases, J lost 3 bases, and 10 bases lay in between. The CDR3 contains 13 residues. The germline V gene encodes CDR1 SNHLY and CDR2 FYNNEI.

V gene TRBV19 combines with J gene TRBJ1-1; D possibly corresponds to TRBD1 (6 bases). Per the germline V gene, CDR1 is LNHDA and CDR2 is SQIVND (reference sequence). The length of the CDR3 is 17 residues. V lost 6 bases to trimming and J lost 2 bases, with 22 bases between them. The CDR3 bases are TGTGCCAGTAGAAATCCCCTGACGGGGGGCTCTAACACTGAAGCTTTCTTT. Protein: CASRNPLTGGSNTEAFF.

This clone was seen a single time. The CDR3 region has the DNA TGTGCCAGCAGTCGGACAGGGGGCGCCCCCTACAATGAGCAGTTCTTC. Protein product: CASSRTGGAPYNEQFF. This sequence joins TRBV2 and TRBJ2-1; 11 nucleotides agree with TRBD1. Unmatched junction bases numbered 5, after V lost 5 bases and J lost 2 bases. The CDR3 is 16 residues long. The germline V gene has CDR1 SNHLY and CDR2 FYNNEI.

This chain joins TRBV4-1 and TRBJ1-6; 8 bases agree with TRBD1. V shed 1 base and J 9 bases; nucleotides not matched to a gene: 8. Germline V gene lookup returns CDR1 MGHRA and CDR2 YSYEKL. This CDR3 region has 16 residues. As DNA, the CDR3 is TGCGCCAGCAGCCAAGCCCGGACAGGGTTAAGTTCACCCCTCCACTTT. Protein sequence: CASSQARTGLSSPLHF.

Remarks on this clone: Compared with germline, one end of the junction differs, possibly owing to a read error. The J gene is TRBJ1-6, the V gene TRBV7-9, with 8 bases fitting TRBD1. The germline gives CDR1 SEHNR, CDR2 FQNEAQ (reference sequence). This CDR3 comprises 16 residues. The CDR3 is CSSSTRQGSYNSPLHF. The CDR3 bases are TGTTCCAGCAGCACCCGACAGGGGTCCTATAATTCACCCCTCCACTTT.

V is TRBV12-5 and J is TRBJ1-3; maybe TRBD1 (5 bases). Looked up from germline, CDR1 is LGHNT and CDR2 is FRNRAP. V was shortened by 6 bases and J by 0 bases, with 6 bases between the two germline ends. The CDR3 totals 13 residues. Here the CDR3 DNA reads TGTGCTAGTGGCAGGGTCTCTGGAAACACCATATATTTT. Residues: CASGRVSGNTIYF.

V is TRBV11-1 and J is TRBJ2-2; D might be TRBD1 (7 bases). CDR1 and CDR2 (germline): SGHAT, FQDESV (reference sequence). This CDR3 is 15 amino acids long. Trimming left V 5 bases short and J 7 bases short, with 17 bases between. The CDR3 DNA is TGTGCCAGCAGCCCAGGAGGGACAGCAAGCGGGGAGCTGTTTTTT. This codes for CASSPGGTASGELFF.

V is TRBV14 and J is TRBJ2-7, with 7 bases matching TRBD1. Losses at the gene ends were 2 bases for V and 8 bases for J; bases not matched to a gene: 9. Germline V CDR1 and CDR2: SGHDN, FVKESK. CDR3 length equals 14 residues. The CDR3, as DNA: TGTGCCAGCAGCCAATACCAACAGGGGTCGAAGCAGTACTTC. Its translation: CASSQYQQGSKQYF. The complete variable domain, with remaining parts taken from reference TRBV14 and TRBJ2-7, reads EAGVTQFPSHSVIEKGQTVTLRCDPISGHDNLYWYRRVMGKEIKFLLHFVKESKQDESGMPNNRFLAERTGGTYSTLKVQPAELEDSGVYFCASSQYQQGSKQYFGPGTRLTVT.

This sequence joins TRBV2 and TRBJ2-7; 12 bases align to TRBD1. The CDR3 extends over 14 amino acids. The germline CDR1 and CDR2 sequences are SNHLY and FYNNEI. Germline trimming cut 7 bases from V and 3 bases from J; bases unmatched to any gene: 4. CDR3 in amino acids: CASKGDRGLYEQYF. As DNA, the CDR3 is TGTGCCAGCAAAGGGGACAGGGGGCTCTACGAGCAGTACTTC.

On this clone: One end of the junction does not line up with germline, which may come from a read error. V is TRBV18 and J is TRBJ2-7; 9 nucleotides align to TRBD2. The germline gives CDR1 KGHSH, CDR2 LQKENI. The CDR3 is 18 residues long. The CDR3 nucleotides are TGTGCCAGCCCACCCAACGTGGATAGCGGGGGCCCCCTCTACGAGCAGTACTTC. Translated: CASPPNVDSGGPLYEQYF.

The rearrangement uses TRBV5-1 and TRBJ2-3; a weak D match, TRBD1 (5 bases). Germline V gene sequence: CDR1 SGHRS, CDR2 YFSETQ. Trimming pared 0 bases from V and 1 base from J, leaving 9 bases between. CDR3 size: 15 residues. In DNA form, the CDR3 reads TGCGCCAGCAGCTTGGAGGGGTCTGGCACAGATACGCAGTATTTT. Translating gives CASSLEGSGTDTQYF. Variable domain in full (rest from reference TRBV5-1 and TRBJ2-3): KAGVTQTPRYLIKTRGQQVTLSCSPISGHRSVSWYQQTPGQGLQFLFEYFSETQRNKGNFPGRFSGRQFSNSRSEMNVSTLELGDSALYLCASSLEGSGTDTQYFGPGTRLTVL.

This sequence joins TRBV2 and TRBJ2-2; D might be TRBD1 (6 bases). Trimming shortened V by 6 bases and J by 5 bases, and 16 bases separated the two germline ends. The V gene's germline CDR1 is SNHLY and CDR2 FYNNEI. The CDR3 consists of 15 residues. CDR3: CASRGTQGVTGELFF. The CDR3 coding sequence is TGTGCCAGCAGGGGGACACAGGGAGTAACCGGGGAGCTGTTTTTT.

This clone was recorded only once. DNA for the CDR3: TGTGCCAGCAGCTTTCCAGGGCCCCACGAGCAGTACTTC. Its translation: CASSFPGPHEQYF. The rearrangement links TRBV7-2 to TRBJ2-7; D might be TRBD1 (5 bases). V lost 3 bases and J lost 5, with 11 bases in between. The CDR3 covers 13 residues. CDR1 and CDR2 (germline): SGHTA, FQGNSA. The whole variable domain, remainder taken from reference TRBV7-2 and TRBJ2-7, is GAGVSQSPSNKVTEKGKDVELRCDPISGHTALYWYRQSLGQGLEFLIYFQGNSAPDKSGLPSDRFSAERTGGSVSTLTIQRTQQEDSAVYLCASSFPGPHEQYFGPGTRLTVT.

This clone appeared a few times. The gene calls are TRBV6-6 and TRBJ2-6; no clear D gene. Germline V gene lookup returns CDR1 MNHNY and CDR2 SVGAGI (reference sequence). Between the trimmed V and J ends, which lost 6 bases and 3 bases, there was a span of 12 bases. CDR3 length equals 15 residues. The CDR3 protein is CASRSSSLGANVLTF. Written as DNA, the CDR3 is TGTGCCAGCAGGTCTAGTTCGCTTGGGGCCAACGTCCTGACTTTC.

The chain links TRBV6-1 to TRBJ1-2; 9 bases are a match to TRBD1. CDR1 is MNHNS and CDR2 is SASEGT in the germline V gene. Trimming took 10 bases from V and 4 from J; bases not matched to a gene: 7. The CDR3 spans 13 residues. In DNA form, the CDR3 reads TGTGCCACCTCCGGGACAGGGATCTATGGCTACACCTTC. This encodes CATSGTGIYGYTF.

The J gene is TRBJ1-1, the V gene TRBV29-1; no clear D. V was shortened by 5 bases and J by 4 bases, with 11 bases between the two germline ends. Germline V CDR1 and CDR2: SQVTM, ANQGSEA. This CDR3 has 12 amino acids. Written as DNA, the CDR3 is TGCAGCGTTCACCCCTTGAGCACTGAAGCTTTCTTT. Amino acids: CSVHPLSTEAFF.